This T cell receptor (beta chain) emerged from a study of CD8 T cells in ankylosing spondylitis. Overall study results and limits: Among TCR beta sequences, a motif of under 10 highly homologous variants appeared characteristic of ankylosing spondylitis blood.

TCRdb reprocessed the 5' RACE reads with MiXCR, giving one entry per CDR3 protein. The sample gives around 140,000 distinct CDR3 sequences, 15% to 20% of which show up once; approximately 33% is in the top ten. This clonotype was counted many times. The antigen remains unidentified. The sequence derives from a male donor with ankylosing spondylitis. Sequencing was carried out using blood, either unsorted or a sorted T cell fraction (not recorded which).

The CDR3 region is CASSPLLSSYNEQFF. The CDR3 nucleotides are TGTGCCAGCAGTCCTCTATTGAGCTCCTACAATGAGCAGTTCTTC. V usage is TRBV6-1 and J usage is TRBJ2-1, with D uncertain. Looked up from germline, CDR1 is MNHNS and CDR2 is SASEGT. V lost 5 bases and J lost 0, with 11 bases in between. This CDR3 has 15 amino acids.